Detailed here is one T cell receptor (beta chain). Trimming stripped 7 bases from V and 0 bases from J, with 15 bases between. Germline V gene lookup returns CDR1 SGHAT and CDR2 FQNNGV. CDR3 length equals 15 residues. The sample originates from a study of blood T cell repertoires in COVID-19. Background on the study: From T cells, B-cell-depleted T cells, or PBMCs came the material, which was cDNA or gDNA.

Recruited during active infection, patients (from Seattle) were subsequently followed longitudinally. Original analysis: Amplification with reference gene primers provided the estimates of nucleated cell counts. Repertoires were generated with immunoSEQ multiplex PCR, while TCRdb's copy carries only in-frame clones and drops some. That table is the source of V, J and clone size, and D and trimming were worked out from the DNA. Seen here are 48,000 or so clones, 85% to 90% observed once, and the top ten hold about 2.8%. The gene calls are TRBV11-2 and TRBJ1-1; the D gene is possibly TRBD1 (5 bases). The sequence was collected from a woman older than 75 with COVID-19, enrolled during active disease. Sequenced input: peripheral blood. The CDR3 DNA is TGTGCCAGCACGACCCCAGGGAATATGAACACTGAAGCTTTCTTT. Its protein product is CASTTPGNMNTEAFF.